This T cell receptor beta chain was found in a study of OX40 agonist ivuxolimab in advanced cancers. At the level of the study: Averaging roughly 60 years in age, with a range of about 23 to 80, the cohort was around 87% male. Partial responses occurred in Three dose-escalation patients, one with hepatocellular carcinoma and two with cutaneous melanoma. Study-wide results and limits: Among the lowest peripheral clonal expansion occurred in 0.1-3.0 mg/kg partial responders.

Sequencing was performed with immunoSEQ multiplex PCR; in TCRdb, only in-frame clones are kept and a portion is missing. Found here are about 64,000 clones, 87% of them singletons; the top ten hold under 3.5%. Turning to this clone: What it binds is not known.

Peripheral blood came from all dose cohorts at three timepoints. The CDR3 spans 12 residues. The V gene's germline CDR1 is SNHLY and CDR2 FYNNEI. Trimming removed 5 bases at V and 4 bases at J, with 9 bases between. The source is an adult with an advanced solid tumor such as melanoma, head and neck, liver or kidney cancer. The sequencing here drew on CD4+ or CD8+ T cells sorted from blood, taken in a trial of the OX40 agonist ivuxolimab. The V gene is TRBV2, the J gene TRBJ2-7; D might be TRBD1 (6 bases). The CDR3 DNA reads TGTGCCAGCAGTATACAGGGTTACGAGCAGTACTTC. Its protein is CASSIQGYEQYF.